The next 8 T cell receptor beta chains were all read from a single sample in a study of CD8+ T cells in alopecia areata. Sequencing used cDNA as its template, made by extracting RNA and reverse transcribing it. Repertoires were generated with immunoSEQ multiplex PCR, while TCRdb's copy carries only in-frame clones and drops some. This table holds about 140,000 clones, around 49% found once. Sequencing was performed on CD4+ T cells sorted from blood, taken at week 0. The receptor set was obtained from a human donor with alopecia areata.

The CDR3 DNA reads as TGCAGCGTTGAAGTGAGGAGGGATACGCAGTATTTT. Translated, it gives CSVEVRRDTQYF. The rearrangement uses TRBV29-1 and TRBJ2-3; D may be TRBD2 (5 bases). Trimming pared 1 base from V and 6 bases from J, leaving 8 bases between. Germline CDR1 reads SQVTM; CDR2 reads ANQGSEA. CDR3 length: 12 residues.

Written as DNA, the CDR3 is TGTGCCAGCACCCGCGTCGCGGGCCATGAGCAGTTCTTC. It codes for CASTRVAGHEQFF. The chain combines TRBV6-5 with TRBJ2-1, with D perhaps matching TRBD2 (5 bases). V shed 7 bases and J shed 8 bases, with 15 bases lying between them. This CDR3 region has 13 residues. Germline V gene lookup returns CDR1 MNHEY and CDR2 SVGAGI.

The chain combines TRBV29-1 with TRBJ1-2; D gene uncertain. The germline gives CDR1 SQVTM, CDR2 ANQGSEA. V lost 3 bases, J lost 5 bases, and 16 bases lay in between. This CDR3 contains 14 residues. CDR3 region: CSVDSRTLGYGYTF. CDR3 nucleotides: TGCAGCGTTGACTCACGGACCTTAGGGTATGGCTACACCTTC.

CDR3 sequence (DNA): TGTGCCACCAGCCCGAGGACAGGTAGATTCGAGACCCAGTACTTC. As protein: CATSPRTGRFETQYF. The rearrangement links TRBV15 to TRBJ2-5; TRBD1 matches 7 bases. From germline, CDR1 is LNHNV and CDR2 YYDKDF (reference sequence). The CDR3 consists of 15 residues. Trimming took 5 bases from V and 5 from J; bases not matched to a gene: 11.

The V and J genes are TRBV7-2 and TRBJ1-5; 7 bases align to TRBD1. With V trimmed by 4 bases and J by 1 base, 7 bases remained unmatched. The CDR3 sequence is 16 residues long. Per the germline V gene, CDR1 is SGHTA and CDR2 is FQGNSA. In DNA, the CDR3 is TGTGCCAGCAGCTCCCGACAGGGAGGCAGCAATCAGCCCCAGCATTTT. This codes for CASSSRQGGSNQPQHF.

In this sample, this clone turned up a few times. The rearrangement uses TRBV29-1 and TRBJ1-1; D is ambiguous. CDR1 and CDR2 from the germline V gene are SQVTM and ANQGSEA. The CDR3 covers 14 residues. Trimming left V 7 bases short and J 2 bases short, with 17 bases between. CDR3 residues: CSACPGLANTEAFF. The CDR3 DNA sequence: TGCAGCGCCTGCCCCGGGCTGGCAAACACTGAAGCTTTCTTT.

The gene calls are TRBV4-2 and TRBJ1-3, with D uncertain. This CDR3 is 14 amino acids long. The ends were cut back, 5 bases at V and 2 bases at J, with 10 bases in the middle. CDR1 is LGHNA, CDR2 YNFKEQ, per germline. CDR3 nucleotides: TGTGCCAGCAGCTCGGAACACGCTGGAAACACCATATATTTT. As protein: CASSSEHAGNTIYF.

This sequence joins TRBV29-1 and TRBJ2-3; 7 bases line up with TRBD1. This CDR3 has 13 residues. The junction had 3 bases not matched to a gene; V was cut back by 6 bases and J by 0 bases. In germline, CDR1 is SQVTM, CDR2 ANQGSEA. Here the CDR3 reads CSVPGQSTDTQYF. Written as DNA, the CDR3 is TGCAGCGTCCCGGGACAGAGCACAGATACGCAGTATTTT.